This T cell receptor beta chain derives from a study of chemoradiotherapy in HPV16-positive cancers. Overall study context: Functional T-cell assays on a couple of HPV16-positive patients' cells defined candidate HPV-specific clones and common TCR motifs.

Using immunoSEQ multiplex PCR, the repertoire was profiled, and TCRdb retains in-frame clones only, with some absent. The sample has about 6,200 clones; roughly 84% are singletons. Repeated repertoire sampling spanned the course of chemoradiotherapy. V was shortened by 3 bases and J by 0 bases, with 18 bases between the two germline ends. There are 18 residues in the CDR3. The germline V gene has CDR1 SEHNR and CDR2 FQNEAQ (reference sequence). In regard to this clone: What it binds is unknown.

Overall study results and limits: The functional HPV-specific definition rests on just a couple of HPV16-positive patients. Candidate HPV-specific clones and E7-related TCR motifs grew in tumor during treatment.

The clonotype was recovered from a human donor with HPV-associated anogenital cancer. This material consisted of tumor tissue, taken from a patient who underwent chemoradiotherapy. This chain joins TRBV7-9 and TRBJ1-3; tentatively, D is TRBD1 (6 bases). The CDR3 reads CASSLGHPTGHSGNTIYF. CDR3 in DNA: TGTGCCAGCAGCTTGGGCCACCCGACAGGCCACTCTGGAAACACCATATATTTT.